The entry below describes one T cell receptor (beta chain). The sample belongs to a study of blood T cell repertoires in COVID-19. For the study at large: T cells, B-cell-depleted T cells, or PBMCs provided the cDNA or gDNA that served as material.

Authors' analysis steps: Estimation of nucleated cell counts relied on the amplification of reference gene primers. Using immunoSEQ multiplex PCR, the repertoire was profiled, and TCRdb retains in-frame clones only, with some absent. The V and J calls and clone size come from that table; D and trimming were worked out from the DNA. The sample lists approximately 490,000 clones, approximately 90% occurring once. Germline loops: CDR1 SGHDN, CDR2 FVKESK. Trimming cost V 1 base and J 4 bases, with 4 bases left between them. The CDR3 length is 12 residues. Specimen: PBMCs or T cells enriched from blood (not recorded which). The receptor comes from a woman aged 55-75 years who had recovered from COVID-19. V and J are TRBV14 and TRBJ1-2; D remains ambiguous. The CDR3 reads CASSQAGYGYTF. The CDR3 DNA is TGTGCCAGCAGCCAAGCGGGCTATGGCTACACCTTC.